This TCR beta chain was obtained from a study of control samples from healthy donors and cancer patients. CDR1 is MNHEY and CDR2 is SVGAGI in the germline V gene. The CDR3 totals 15 residues. V lost 6 bases and J lost 0, with 11 bases in between. Produced via immunoSEQ multiplex PCR; TCRdb's table is partial and in-frame only. This sample has about 160,000 clones, with around 90% found just once. The sample was blood. V gene TRBV6-5 combines with J gene TRBJ2-2, with D possibly being TRBD1 or TRBD2 (6 bases each). The receptor comes from a young man in good health. This CDR3 reads CASSPRGPNTGELFF. In DNA, the CDR3 is TGTGCCAGCAGCCCACGGGGGCCGAACACCGGGGAGCTGTTTTTT.